This T cell receptor beta chain is from a study of OX40 agonist ivuxolimab in advanced cancers. The wider study: Therapy given before enrollment (anti-PD-1, anti-PD-L1 or anti-CTLA-4) was allowed, and roughly 42% had some.

Samples were taken at baseline and on day 1 of cycles 4 and 7. TCRdb's table, derived via immunoSEQ multiplex PCR, lists solely in-frame clones and lacks some. The sample consists of 99,000 or so clones, about 92% of them appearing once. The CDR3 covers 16 residues. The V segment lost 4 bases and the J segment 0 bases; nucleotides outside the gene matches: 8. CDR1 is SNHLY and CDR2 is FYNNEI in the germline V gene. The sequencing here drew on CD4+ or CD8+ T cells sorted from blood, taken in a trial of the OX40 agonist ivuxolimab. This rearrangement joins TRBV2 to TRBJ2-7; 8 bases map to TRBD1. The sequence was collected from an adult with an advanced solid tumor such as melanoma, head and neck, liver or kidney cancer. CDR3 nucleotide sequence: TGTGCCAGCAGTGGAGGGGACAGGACAAGCTCCTACGAGCAGTACTTC. Translation: CASSGGDRTSSYEQYF.